Following are 30 T cell receptor beta chains from one sample sequenced in a study of blood T cells in healthy people across ages. Sample-barcoded 5' priming and a J-beta primer mix drove a second PCR of roughly 6 to 12 cycles. TCRdb independently ran MiXCR on the 5' RACE reads; one entry per CDR3 protein. Among 630,000 or so distinct CDR3 sequences listed, 25% to 30% were seen once. Sequencing was performed on blood. The receptors shown here come from a woman aged 80 or older in good health.

The chain is built from TRBV19 and TRBJ2-3; a weak D match, TRBD1 (6 bases). Per germline, CDR1 LNHDA and CDR2 SQIVND (reference sequence). Trimming removed 7 bases from V and 2 bases from J, with 16 bases in between. This CDR3 comprises 15 residues. CDR3 residues: CASNPGRGTTDTQYF. Here the CDR3 DNA reads TGTGCCAGTAACCCCGGCAGGGGAACCACAGATACGCAGTATTTT.

This rearrangement joins TRBV6-2 or TRBV6-3 to TRBJ2-7; D might be TRBD2 (6 bases). The CDR3 extends over 14 amino acids. V lost 3 bases, J lost 7 bases, and 16 bases lay in between. Germline assignment: CDR1 MNHEY and CDR2 SVGEGT. CDR3 DNA sequence: TGTGCCAGCAGTTATTTCGTGTGGGGGGATGAGCAGTACTTC. As protein: CASSYFVWGDEQYF.

In this sample, this clonotype turned up many times. The chain is built from TRBV6-5 and TRBJ1-1; D possibly corresponds to TRBD1 (6 bases). The CDR3 covers 14 residues. Germline V gene data show CDR1 as MNHEY and CDR2 as SVGAGI. V was cut by 5 bases and J by 1 base, with 11 bases left in between. In DNA form, the CDR3 reads TGTGCCAGCAGTCGAGACAGGCCGAACACTGAAGCTTTCTTT. Translation: CASSRDRPNTEAFF.

This clonotype showed up many times. This chain uses TRBV5-8 with TRBJ1-2, with 8 bases that match TRBD1. Germline CDR1 and CDR2: SGHTS and YDEGEE. After removal of 3 bases from V and 4 bases from J, the junction contained 8 bases not matched to a gene. This CDR3 contains 15 residues. DNA of the CDR3: TGTGCCAGCAGCTCGCAGGGGGCGCGGATCTATGGCTACACCTTC. Translated: CASSSQGARIYGYTF.

This clonotype has a single count. This sequence joins TRBV6-5 and TRBJ2-3; 11 bases match TRBD2. The germline gives CDR1 MNHEY, CDR2 SVGAGI. The CDR3 has 17 residues. The V segment lost 2 bases and the J segment 7 bases; nucleotides outside the gene matches: 11. CDR3 bases: TGTGCCAGCAGTTACGGAGGTAGCGGGGGGGCGGCGAATACGCAGTATTTT. Translating it yields CASSYGGSGGAANTQYF.

This clonotype appeared once. The junction departs from the called germline gene at one end, perhaps through a read error. V and J are TRBV7-2 and TRBJ2-3; D is unresolved. CDR3 length: 14 residues. Per germline, CDR1 SGHTA and CDR2 FQGNSA. CDR3: CASSLGRNTDMQYF. CDR3 in DNA: TGTGCCAGCAGCTTAGGACGGAATACAGATATGCAGTATTTT. The full variable domain, its missing parts supplied by reference TRBV7-2 and TRBJ2-3, is GAGVSQSPSNKVTEKGKDVELRCDPISGHTALYWYRQSLGQGLEFLIYFQGNSAPDKSGLPSDRFSAERTGGSVSTLTIQRTQQEDSAVYLCASSLGRNTDMQYFGPGTRLTVL.

The rearrangement joins TRBV3-1 to TRBJ2-7; maybe TRBD1 (6 bases). Germline CDR1 reads LGHDT; CDR2 reads YNNKEL (reference sequence). The CDR3 totals 17 residues. Trimming removed 3 bases at V and 3 bases at J, with 21 bases between. CDR3 DNA: TGTGCCAGCAGCCAGGGTGATAACAGGGCGGTGGGCTACGAGCAGTACTTC. This encodes CASSQGDNRAVGYEQYF.

This clonotype came up a few times. This may be a read error: a much more frequent sequence differs by one nucleotide. The chain uses TRBV20-1 and TRBJ1-2; the D is unclear. The CDR3 extends over 13 amino acids. The germline V gene encodes CDR1 DFQATT and CDR2 SNEGSKA (reference sequence). DNA of the CDR3: TGCAGTGCTAGAGATCGCGGGAACTATGGCAACACCTTC. Amino acids: CSARDRGNYGNTF.

This clonotype has ten or more counts. This chain joins TRBV6-5 and TRBJ2-1; tentatively, D is TRBD2 (6 bases). The CDR3 has 17 residues. Trimming pared 9 bases from V and 3 bases from J, leaving 24 bases between. CDR1 and CDR2 from the germline V gene are MNHEY and SVGAGI. The CDR3 protein is CASYGSRGSQLYNEQFF. The CDR3 coding sequence is TGTGCCAGTTACGGCTCGCGGGGCAGCCAACTCTACAATGAGCAGTTCTTC.

The chain links TRBV12-3 or TRBV12-4 to TRBJ2-3; D could derive from TRBD1 or TRBD2 (5 bases each). The CDR3 contains 16 residues. Trimming pared 6 bases from V and 11 bases from J, leaving 27 bases between. The CDR3 DNA reads TGTGCCAGCAGCCGAACAGGACGGGTGAGGGGAGATGTGCAGTATTTT. Translated, it gives CASSRTGRVRGDVQYF.

This clonotype was recorded at least ten times. The genes are TRBV24-1 and TRBJ2-7; D uncertain. Trimming left V 4 bases short and J 12 bases short, with 12 bases between. The CDR3 is made up of 11 amino acids. Germline CDR1 is KGHDR and CDR2 is SFDVKD. The CDR3 coding sequence is TGTGCCACCAGTGAAGGACGGGTACGGTACTTC. It codes for CATSEGRVRYF.

V usage is TRBV7-2 and J usage is TRBJ2-1, with TRBD2 identical over 8 bases. Germline CDR1 is SGHTA and CDR2 is FQGNSA. The CDR3 covers 16 residues. J gave up 5 bases and V 4 bases, and 10 bases lay outside the gene matches. CDR3 DNA sequence: TGTGCCAGCAGCTCCAAACCGGGACTAGGAAACAATGAGCAGTTCTTC. Its translation: CASSSKPGLGNNEQFF.

Worth noting for this clonotype: Just one base apart from a much larger clone, this may be a read error. The chain has TRBV27 and TRBJ1-5; D gene ambiguous. The CDR3 contains 15 residues. Between the trimmed V and J ends, which lost 4 bases and 4 bases, there was a span of 14 bases. The germline CDR1 and CDR2 sequences are MNHEY and SMNVEV (reference sequence). The DNA of the CDR3 is TGTGCCAGCAGTTCATGTGGCAAATCTAATCAGCCCCAGCATTTT. Translating gives CASSSCGKSNQPQHF.

About this clonotype itself: A much larger clone lies one base from this, so it may be a read error. The chain links TRBV6-2 or TRBV6-3 to TRBJ1-1, with D uncertain. The CDR3 consists of 13 residues. The V gene's germline CDR1 is MNHEY and CDR2 SVGEGT. V was trimmed by 5 bases and J by 9 bases, leaving 16 bases between them. CDR3 bases: TGTGCCAGCAGTAACACAGAATTGGCTAAAGCTTTCTTT. The encoded protein is CASSNTELAKAFF.

Points on this clonotype: This may be a read error: a much more frequent sequence differs by one nucleotide. This chain joins TRBV12-3 or TRBV12-4 and TRBJ2-3; TRBD1 agrees at 7 bases. The CDR3 has 19 residues. J was trimmed by 4 bases and V by 4 bases; bases with no gene match: 20. The DNA for the CDR3 is TGTGCCAGCAGTTCTAGGGCCCAGTCGACAGGGCAAAGCGCAGATACGCAGTATTTT. Its protein product is CASSSRAQSTGQSADTQYF.

The chain couples TRBV5-1 to TRBJ1-1; D unresolved. The germline gives CDR1 SGHRS, CDR2 YFSETQ. Trimming stripped 0 bases from V and 5 bases from J, with 17 bases between. This CDR3 is 16 amino acids long. In DNA form, the CDR3 reads TGCGCCAGCAGCTTGGTCCCCGGACGGGGAAGTACTGAAGCTTTCTTT. This encodes CASSLVPGRGSTEAFF.

V usage is TRBV5-6 and J usage is TRBJ1-2; D is possibly TRBD1 (6 bases). The ends were cut back, 4 bases at V and 0 bases at J, with 16 bases in the middle. The CDR3 consists of 16 residues. From germline, CDR1 is SGHDT and CDR2 YYEEEE. The CDR3 coding sequence is TGTGCCAGCAGCCAGACAGCCGGGACAACTAACTATGGCTACACCTTC. Its translation: CASSQTAGTTNYGYTF.

This clonotype was detected only a few times. The V gene is TRBV11-2, the J gene TRBJ1-3; possibly TRBD1 for D (5 bases). This CDR3 has 15 amino acids. Germline V gene data show CDR1 as SGHAT and CDR2 as FQNNGV. V was shortened by 0 bases and J by 2 bases, with 8 bases between the two germline ends. CDR3 sequence: CASSLESGTGNTIYF. The CDR3 DNA reads TGTGCCAGCAGCTTAGAATCAGGGACTGGAAACACCATATATTTT.

On this clonotype itself: It may be a read error: a sequence one base away is much more abundant. V and J are TRBV7-2 and TRBJ1-5; 8 nucleotides match TRBD1. CDR1 and CDR2 (germline): SGHTA, FQGNSA. The CDR3 contains 15 residues. Trimming took 2 bases from V and 4 from J; bases not matched to a gene: 4. The CDR3 loop reads CASSLPGQENQPQHF. As DNA, the CDR3 is TGTGCCAGCAGCTTACCGGGACAGGAGAATCAGCCCCAGCATTTT. Using reference TRBV7-2 and TRBJ1-5 for the parts outside the CDR3, the full variable domain is GAGVSQSPSNKVTEKGKDVELRCDPISGHTALYWYRQSLGQGLEFLIYFQGNSAPDKSGLPSDRFSAERTGGSVSTLTIQRTQQEDSAVYLCASSLPGQENQPQHFGDGTRLSIL.

The chain uses TRBV20-1 and TRBJ2-1; possibly TRBD2 for D (6 bases). The CDR3 totals 14 residues. The germline V and J ends were trimmed by 3 bases and 0 bases, with 9 bases remaining between them. Germline V gives CDR1 DFQATT, CDR2 SNEGSKA (reference sequence). CDR3 sequence reads: CSASLGLSYNEQFF. DNA for the CDR3: TGCAGTGCTAGTCTGGGACTCTCCTACAATGAGCAGTTCTTC.

This clonotype was detected ten times or more. The rearrangement joins TRBV6-5 to TRBJ1-2; weak D call: TRBD1 (6 bases). The germline V gene encodes CDR1 MNHEY and CDR2 SVGAGI. There are 14 residues in the CDR3. The V gene lost 6 bases and the J gene lost 4 bases, with 15 bases spanning the gap. The CDR3 DNA reads as TGTGCCAGCAGAGCGACGGGGGCTGGCTATGGCTACACCTTC. As protein: CASRATGAGYGYTF.

This clonotype was counted many times. CDR3 in amino acids: CASTNRAFSNQPQHF. The CDR3 DNA reads TGTGCCAGCACCAACAGGGCTTTTAGCAATCAGCCCCAGCATTTT. The V gene is TRBV6-2 or TRBV6-3, the J gene TRBJ1-5; D may be TRBD1 (6 bases). Germline V gives CDR1 MNHEY, CDR2 SVGEGT. CDR3 length equals 15 residues. V was trimmed by 7 bases and J by 0 bases, leaving 13 bases between them.

This clonotype was observed many times. The chain uses TRBV7-2 and TRBJ2-2, with TRBD2 identical over 7 bases. This CDR3 has 16 residues. CDR1 and CDR2 (germline): SGHTA, FQGNSA. The trim removed 5 bases at V and 3 bases at J, leaving 9 bases unmatched. CDR3 sequence reads: CASSPRTRGDTGELFF. The CDR3 nucleotides are TGTGCCAGCAGCCCACGAACTCGGGGGGACACCGGGGAGCTGTTTTTT.

Comments on this clonotype: Possible read error: a much larger clone is one base away. The V and J genes are TRBV12-3 or TRBV12-4 and TRBJ1-2, with D unclear. The CDR3 has 14 amino acids. Between the trimmed V and J ends, which lost 6 bases and 3 bases, there was a span of 14 bases. The CDR3 bases are TGTGCCAGCAGGGCAGCAGCCGTGGACTATGGCTACACCTTC. Amino acids: CASRAAAVDYGYTF.

The rearrangement uses TRBV5-1 and TRBJ2-5; D is possibly TRBD1 or TRBD2 (5 bases each). Germline V gives CDR1 SGHRS, CDR2 YFSETQ. This CDR3 contains 13 residues. The V end lost 0 bases, the J end lost 11 bases, and 14 bases lay between the germline ends. The CDR3 loop reads CASSLVRGNEQYF. In DNA, the CDR3 is TGCGCCAGCAGCTTGGTCCGGGGCAATGAGCAGTACTTC. Drawing the rest from reference TRBV5-1 and TRBJ2-5, the complete variable domain is KAGVTQTPRYLIKTRGQQVTLSCSPISGHRSVSWYQQTPGQGLQFLFEYFSETQRNKGNFPGRFSGRQFSNSRSEMNVSTLELGDSALYLCASSLVRGNEQYFGPGTRLLVL.

As regards this clonotype: One end of the junction does not line up with germline, which may come from a read error. The chain employs TRBV5-6 and TRBJ2-6; D could derive from TRBD1 or TRBD2 (6 bases each). This CDR3 is 14 amino acids long. Germline lookup yields CDR1 SGHDT and CDR2 YYEEEE. CDR3 nucleotides: TGTGCCAGCAGCTTGCCCTCGGGGGCCAACGTCCCGACTTTT. Encoded protein: CASSLPSGANVPTF.

This clonotype occurred many times. This rearrangement joins TRBV4-2 to TRBJ2-6; D is unclear. Trimming removed 0 bases from V and 0 bases from J, with 6 bases in between. From germline, CDR1 is LGHNA and CDR2 YNFKEQ. This CDR3 has 16 residues. CDR3 amino acids: CASSQDLSSGANVLTF. Here the CDR3 DNA reads TGTGCCAGCAGCCAAGATCTTTCCTCTGGGGCCAACGTCCTGACTTTC.

The chain employs TRBV12-3 or TRBV12-4 and TRBJ2-2, with D perhaps TRBD1 or TRBD2 (5 bases each). CDR3 length: 17 amino acids. V lost 10 bases and J lost 3, with 24 bases in between. CDR3 sequence (DNA): TGTGCCAACAGAACCCTGAGGGGAGCCCCCGACACCGGGGAGCTGTTTTTT. Residues: CANRTLRGAPDTGELFF.

This clonotype was seen a few times. The gene calls are TRBV20-1 and TRBJ2-2; the match to TRBD1 covers 12 bases. Per germline, CDR1 DFQATT and CDR2 SNEGSKA (reference sequence). V was clipped by 4 bases and J by 6 bases; unmatched bases: 9. The CDR3 is 16 residues long. This chain's CDR3 is CSANSRDRGLSGELFF. The CDR3 nucleotides read TGCAGTGCTAACAGCCGGGACAGGGGGCTTTCCGGGGAGCTGTTTTTT.

This clonotype was seen ten or more times. The rearrangement links TRBV11-2 to TRBJ2-5, with 9 bases fitting TRBD1. The junction had 8 bases not matched to a gene; V was cut back by 4 bases and J by 5 bases. Per the germline V gene, CDR1 is SGHAT and CDR2 is FQNNGV. This CDR3 is 15 amino acids long. CDR3 region: CASSSSGTGLETQYF. Written as DNA, the CDR3 is TGTGCCAGCAGCTCCTCCGGGACAGGGTTGGAGACCCAGTACTTC. The full variable domain, in which reference TRBV11-2 and TRBJ2-5 provide the parts outside the CDR3, is EAGVAQSPRYKIIEKRQSVAFWCNPISGHATLYWYQQILGQGPKLLIQFQNNGVVDDSQLPKDRFSAERLKGVDSTLKIQPAKLEDSAVYLCASSSSGTGLETQYFGPGTRLLVL.